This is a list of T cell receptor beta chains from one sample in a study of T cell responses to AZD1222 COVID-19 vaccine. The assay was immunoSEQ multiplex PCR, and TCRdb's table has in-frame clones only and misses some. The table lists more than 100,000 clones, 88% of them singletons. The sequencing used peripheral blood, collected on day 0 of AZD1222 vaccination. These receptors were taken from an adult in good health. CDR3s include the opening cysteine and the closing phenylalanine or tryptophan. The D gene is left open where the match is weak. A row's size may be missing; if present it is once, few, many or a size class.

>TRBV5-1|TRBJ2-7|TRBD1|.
CASSLGQGAYEQYF
TGCGCCAGCAGCTTGGGACAGGGTGCCTACGAGCAGTACTTC
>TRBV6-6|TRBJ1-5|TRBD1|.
CASSLTGDTQPQHF
TGTGCCAGCAGCTTGACAGGGGATACTCAGCCCCAGCATTTT
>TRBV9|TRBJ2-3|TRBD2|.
CASSIRLAGSTDTQYF
TGTGCCAGCAGCATCCGACTAGCGGGATCGACAGATACGCAGTATTTT
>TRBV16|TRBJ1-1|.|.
CASSQSGGVGTEAFF
TGTGCCAGCAGCCAATCAGGAGGGGTCGGCACTGAAGCTTTCTTT
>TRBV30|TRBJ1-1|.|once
CAWLQGLKAFF
TGTGCCTGGTTACAGGGTTTGAAAGCTTTCTTT
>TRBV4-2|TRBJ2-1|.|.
CASSQRETSSYNEQFF
TGTGCCAGCAGCCAACGAGAGACGAGCTCCTACAATGAGCAGTTCTTC
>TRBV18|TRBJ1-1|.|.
CASSPLDQGEAFF
TGTGCCAGCTCACCACTGGACCAGGGGGAAGCTTTCTTT
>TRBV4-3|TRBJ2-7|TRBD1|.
CASSQGGQTPYEQYF
TGCGCCAGCAGCCAAGGGGGACAGACCCCCTACGAGCAGTACTTC
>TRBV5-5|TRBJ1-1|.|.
CASSLGSLNTEAFF
TGTGCCAGCAGCTTGGGGTCATTGAACACTGAAGCTTTCTTT
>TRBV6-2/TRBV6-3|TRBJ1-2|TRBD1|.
CASSPRDRSYGYTF
TGTGCCAGCAGTCCCCGGGACAGGAGCTATGGCTACACCTTC
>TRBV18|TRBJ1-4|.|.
CASSPSLGSGGEKLFF
TGTGCCAGCTCACCCAGTCTTGGTAGTGGTGGTGAAAAACTGTTTTTT
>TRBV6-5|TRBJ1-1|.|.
CASSYSERVFF
TGTGCCAGCAGTTACTCGGAAAGGGTTTTCTTT
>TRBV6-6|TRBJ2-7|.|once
CASSRRGAYDEQYF
TGTGCCAGCAGCCGACGGGGGGCGTACGACGAGCAGTACTTC
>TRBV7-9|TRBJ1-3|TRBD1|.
CASRWTGPSGNTIYF
TGTGCCAGCAGGTGGACAGGGCCCTCTGGAAACACCATATATTTT
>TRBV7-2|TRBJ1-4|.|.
CASSPAGGAGEKLFF
TGTGCCAGCAGCCCGGCTGGCGGTGCAGGCGAAAAACTGTTTTTT
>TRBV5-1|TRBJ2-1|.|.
CASSFTVGGMDEQFF
TGCGCCAGCAGCTTCACGGTAGGGGGAATGGATGAGCAGTTCTTC
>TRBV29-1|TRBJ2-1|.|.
CSPRVELAYYVDNEQFF
TGCAGCCCCAGAGTCGAGCTAGCGTATTATGTTGACAATGAGCAGTTCTTC
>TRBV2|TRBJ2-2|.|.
CASKPGVSTGELFF
TGTGCCAGCAAGCCTGGGGTCTCCACCGGGGAGCTGTTTTTT
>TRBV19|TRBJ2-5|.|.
CATKKAGPETQYF
TGTGCCACCAAAAAAGCAGGGCCAGAGACCCAGTACTTC
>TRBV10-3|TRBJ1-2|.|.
CAISLGTNYGYTF
TGTGCCATCAGTCTCGGGACAAACTATGGCTACACCTTC
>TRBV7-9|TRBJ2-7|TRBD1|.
CASSAHRDRPSYEQYF
TGTGCCAGCAGCGCCCACCGGGACAGGCCGTCCTACGAGCAGTACTTC
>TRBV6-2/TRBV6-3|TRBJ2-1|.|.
CASSQDSLSYNEQFF
TGTGCCAGCAGTCAGGACAGCCTCTCCTACAATGAGCAGTTCTTC
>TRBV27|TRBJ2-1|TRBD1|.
CASSLDRVGNEQFF
TGTGCCAGCAGTCTAGACAGGGTAGGGAATGAGCAGTTCTTC
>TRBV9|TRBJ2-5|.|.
CASSVGLSYQETQYF
TGTGCCAGCAGCGTGGGACTGTCGTACCAAGAGACCCAGTACTTC